The source of this T cell receptor beta chain is a study of cytomegalovirus exposure and HLA in healthy donors. The PCR contained 60 Vbeta and 13 Jbeta primers. Sequenced by immunoSEQ multiplex PCR; TCRdb stores in-frame clones only, minus some. The data contain 100,000 to 150,000 clones, 73% of them singletons. The TCR sequence derives from a man in his 60s in good health and CMV-seropositive. The sequenced material came from PBMCs.

The CDR3 loop is CSATVQETQYF. DNA for the CDR3: TGCAGTGCTACAGTGCAAGAGACCCAGTACTTC. V usage is TRBV20-1 and J usage is TRBJ2-5; D ambiguous. The V and J ends lost 4 bases and 2 bases respectively, with 5 bases between them. The CDR3 consists of 11 residues. Per germline, CDR1 DFQATT and CDR2 SNEGSKA (reference sequence).